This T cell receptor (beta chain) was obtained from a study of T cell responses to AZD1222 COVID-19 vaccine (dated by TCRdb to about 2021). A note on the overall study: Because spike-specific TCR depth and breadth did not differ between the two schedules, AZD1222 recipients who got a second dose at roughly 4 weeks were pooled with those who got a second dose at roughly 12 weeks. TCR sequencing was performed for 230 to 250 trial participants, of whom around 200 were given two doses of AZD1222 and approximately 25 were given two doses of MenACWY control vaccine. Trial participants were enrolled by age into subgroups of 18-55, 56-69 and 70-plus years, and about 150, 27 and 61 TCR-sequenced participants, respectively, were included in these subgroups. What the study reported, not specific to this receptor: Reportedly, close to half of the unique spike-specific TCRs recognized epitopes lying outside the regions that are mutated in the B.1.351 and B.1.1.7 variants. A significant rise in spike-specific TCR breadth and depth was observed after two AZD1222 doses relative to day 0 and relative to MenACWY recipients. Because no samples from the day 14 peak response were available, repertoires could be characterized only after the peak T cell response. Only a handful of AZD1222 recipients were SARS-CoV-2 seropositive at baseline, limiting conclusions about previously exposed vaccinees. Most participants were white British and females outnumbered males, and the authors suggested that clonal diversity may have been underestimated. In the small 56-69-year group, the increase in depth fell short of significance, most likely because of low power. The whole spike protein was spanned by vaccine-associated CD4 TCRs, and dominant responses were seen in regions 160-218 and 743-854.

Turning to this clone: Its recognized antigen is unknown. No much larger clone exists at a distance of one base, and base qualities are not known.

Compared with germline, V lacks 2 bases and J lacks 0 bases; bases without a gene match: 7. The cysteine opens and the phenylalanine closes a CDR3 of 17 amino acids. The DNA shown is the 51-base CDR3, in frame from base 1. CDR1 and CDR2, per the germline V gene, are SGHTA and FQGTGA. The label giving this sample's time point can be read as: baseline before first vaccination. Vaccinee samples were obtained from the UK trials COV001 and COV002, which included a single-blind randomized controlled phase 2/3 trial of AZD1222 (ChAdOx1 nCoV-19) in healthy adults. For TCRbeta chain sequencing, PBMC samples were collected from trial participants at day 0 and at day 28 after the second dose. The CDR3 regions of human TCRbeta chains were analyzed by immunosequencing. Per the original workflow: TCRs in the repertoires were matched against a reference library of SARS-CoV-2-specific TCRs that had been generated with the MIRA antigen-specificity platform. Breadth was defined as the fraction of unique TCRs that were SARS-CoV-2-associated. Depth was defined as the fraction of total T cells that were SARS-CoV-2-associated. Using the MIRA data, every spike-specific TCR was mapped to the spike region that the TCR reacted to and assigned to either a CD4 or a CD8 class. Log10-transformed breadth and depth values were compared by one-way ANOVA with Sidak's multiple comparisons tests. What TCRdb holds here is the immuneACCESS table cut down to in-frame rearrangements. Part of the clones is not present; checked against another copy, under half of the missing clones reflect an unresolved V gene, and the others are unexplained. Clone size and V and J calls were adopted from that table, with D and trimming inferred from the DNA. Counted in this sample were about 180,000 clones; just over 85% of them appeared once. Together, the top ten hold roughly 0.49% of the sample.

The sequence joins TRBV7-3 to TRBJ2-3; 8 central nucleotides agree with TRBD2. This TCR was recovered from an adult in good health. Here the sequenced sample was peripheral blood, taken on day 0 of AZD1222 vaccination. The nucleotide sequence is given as TGTGCCAGCAGCTTATATGGGCGGGAGGTTAGCACAGATACGCAGTATTTT. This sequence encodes CASSLYGREVSTDTQYF.